One and the same sample provided the 4 T cell receptor beta chains below, sequenced in a study of OX40 agonist ivuxolimab in advanced cancers. Library preparation was by the immunoSEQ multiplex PCR assay. TCRdb retrieved this table from immuneACCESS and kept in-frame rearrangements only. Not all clones are present; in checked studies, unresolved V genes account for under half, and no reason is known for the remainder. This sample holds 65,000 to 95,000 clones; roughly 89% were observed only once. Under 0.25% of the sample is taken by the ten largest. This sample comprised CD4+ or CD8+ T cells sorted from blood, obtained in a trial of the OX40 agonist ivuxolimab. Source of these receptors: an adult with an advanced solid tumor such as melanoma, head and neck, liver or kidney cancer.

This clone has more than one count but fewer than ten. The chain is built from TRBV7-6 and TRBJ2-3; 11 nucleotides line up with TRBD2. V trimming: 5 bases; J trimming: 6 bases; junction bases outside the gene matches: 10. Germline CDR1 SGHVS, CDR2 FNYEAQ. This CDR3 has 16 amino acids. CDR3 sequence: CASSARLAGPSDTQYF. The CDR3 coding sequence is TGTGCCAGCAGCGCCCGACTAGCGGGGCCGTCCGATACGCAGTATTTT.

The chain combines TRBV15 with TRBJ2-5, with 13 bases fitting TRBD2. This CDR3 contains 18 residues. Per the germline V gene, CDR1 is LNHNV and CDR2 is YYDKDF (reference sequence). Trimming at V came to 0 bases and at J to 6 bases, leaving 10 bases not matched to a gene. The CDR3 spells CATSRDRGTSGTAKTQYF. The CDR3 DNA is TGTGCCACCAGCAGAGATAGGGGGACTAGCGGGACCGCTAAGACCCAGTACTTC.

Within the sample, this clone is medium-sized. This chain joins TRBV5-1 and TRBJ1-1, with D hard to call. There are 16 residues in the CDR3. Germline CDR1 is SGHRS and CDR2 is YFSETQ. The germline V and J ends were trimmed by 5 bases and 1 base, with 18 bases remaining between them. DNA for the CDR3: TGCGCCAGCAGTTCCACCCCCACTGGCAAGAACACTGAAGCTTTCTTT. As protein: CASSSTPTGKNTEAFF.

There are a few counts of this clone. The rearrangement links TRBV2 to TRBJ1-2, with D possibly TRBD1 on 5 matching bases. Germline CDR1 and CDR2: SNHLY and FYNNEI. The CDR3 length is 14 residues. Trimming stripped 7 bases from V and 8 bases from J, with 20 bases between. CDR3 region: CASKSLLGGDGYTF. CDR3 nucleotide sequence: TGTGCCAGCAAATCGCTCCTGGGAGGGGACGGCTACACCTTC.